The present entry profiles one TCR beta chain with its context. Its antigen is still unknown. Germline V CDR1 and CDR2: MGHRA, YSYEKL. The length of the CDR3 is 15 residues. V shed 2 bases and J shed 3 bases, with 10 bases lying between them. Assay used: immunoSEQ multiplex PCR; TCRdb lists only in-frame clones, some missing. Of about 160,000 clones in the sample, under 90% were seen once. The sample originates from a study of cytomegalovirus exposure and HLA in healthy donors. Study observations and caveats: Among TCR sequences, most were rare, though some public TCRs appeared in many donors.

The sample was PBMCs. The J gene is TRBJ2-2, the V gene TRBV4-1; no firm D call. The clonotype comes from a man aged 18 to 35 in good health and CMV-seropositive. The CDR3 spells CASSQLESDTGELFF. The CDR3 nucleotides read TGCGCCAGCAGCCAACTAGAATCGGACACCGGGGAGCTGTTTTTT.